This T cell receptor (beta chain) derives from a study of identical twins. At least ten counts were recorded for this clonotype. The CDR3 sequence is 12 residues long. The ends were cut back, 0 bases at V and 10 bases at J, with 7 bases in the middle. Germline values: CDR1 LNHNV, CDR2 YYDKDF (reference sequence). A universal primer binding site was introduced by template switching. The final cDNA contained unique molecular identifiers. One entry per CDR3 protein, called by TCRdb with MiXCR from the 5' RACE reads. The sample includes about 690,000 distinct CDR3 sequences, around 6% seen only once; the top ten take about 1.8%.

The chain couples TRBV15 to TRBJ2-1; D not certain. Specimen: naive T cells sorted from blood. The TCR comes from a man between 18 and 35 years old in good health. The CDR3 loop is CATSRDLREQFF. The DNA of the CDR3 is TGTGCCACCAGCAGAGATTTGAGGGAGCAGTTCTTC.